The 24 T cell receptor beta chains presented below share a single source sample, sequenced in a study of T-cell memory formation after mild COVID-19. TCRdb re-analysed the 5' RACE reads in MiXCR, keeping a single row per CDR3 protein. The repertoire includes 65,000 to 95,000 distinct CDR3 sequences, around 13% of them detected once, and approximately 41% sits in the top ten. Source material: PBMCs or a T cell subset sorted from them (not recorded which). The receptors shown here come from a man aged 18 to 29 who had mild COVID-19 (a few samples of this study predate the infection). Cell type and time point are not known.

This clonotype was seen a few times. This chain joins TRBV5-4 and TRBJ2-1; D remains unclear. This CDR3 has 13 residues. V dropped 4 bases and J dropped 9 bases, with 14 bases sitting between them. Germline lookup yields CDR1 SGHNT and CDR2 YYREEE (reference sequence). The CDR3 here is CASSPSPPGEQFF. CDR3 sequence (DNA): TGTGCCAGCAGCCCCAGCCCCCCGGGTGAGCAGTTCTTC.

J is TRBJ2-7 and V is TRBV2; 7 bases map to TRBD2. CDR1 is SNHLY and CDR2 is FYNNEI in the germline V gene. CDR3 length: 14 residues. Losses at the gene ends were 7 bases for V and 5 bases for J; bases not matched to a gene: 11. CDR3 nucleotide sequence: TGTGCCAGCACTGGAGCGGGGTATGACGACGAGCAGTACTTC. Translated, it gives CASTGAGYDDEQYF.

This CDR3 reads CASSPGGGEQYF. The CDR3 coding sequence is TGTGCCAGCAGTCCAGGGGGCGGCGAGCAGTACTTC. The chain carries TRBV27 and TRBJ2-7; 8 bases agree with TRBD1. The germline CDR1 and CDR2 sequences are MNHEY and SMNVEV (reference sequence). There are 12 residues in the CDR3. The junction had 3 bases not matched to a gene; V was cut back by 5 bases and J by 6 bases.

CDR3 in DNA: TGTGCCAGCAGCTCCCTTCAGTCCGGGGCTGAAGCTTTCTTT. The encoded protein is CASSSLQSGAEAFF. V gene TRBV7-9 combines with J gene TRBJ1-1; D is uncertain. The CDR3 has 14 amino acids. V was trimmed by 4 bases and J by 6 bases, leaving 15 bases between them. Germline V gene lookup returns CDR1 SEHNR and CDR2 FQNEAQ (reference sequence).

There are a few counts of this clonotype. The CDR3 sequence is CASREGSGRTDTQYF. The CDR3 nucleotides read TGTGCCAGCAGAGAAGGGTCAGGGCGCACAGATACGCAGTATTTT. The gene calls are TRBV6-2 or TRBV6-3 and TRBJ2-3; tentatively, D is TRBD1 (5 bases). The CDR3 totals 15 residues. V lost 6 bases and J 1 base, leaving 14 bases between the germline ends. Looked up from germline, CDR1 is MNHEY and CDR2 is SVGEGT.

This clonotype appeared many times. This chain joins TRBV7-9 and TRBJ2-7; the D is unclear. CDR3 size: 12 residues. V lost 1 base, J lost 8 bases, and 9 bases lay in between. In germline, CDR1 is SEHNR, CDR2 FQNEAQ (reference sequence). CDR3 in amino acids: CASSLGRYKQYV. CDR3 nucleotides: TGTGCCAGCAGCTTAGGGCGTTATAAGCAGTACGTC.

The chain has TRBV11-2 and TRBJ1-1; D is ambiguous. The V and J ends lost 3 bases and 4 bases respectively, with 15 bases between them. The CDR3 covers 15 residues. The germline V gene has CDR1 SGHAT and CDR2 FQNNGV. The CDR3 spells CASSFQPNSATEAFF. CDR3 sequence (DNA): TGTGCCAGCAGCTTTCAACCTAACAGCGCCACTGAAGCTTTCTTT.

This clonotype was found many times. The chain has TRBV5-1 and TRBJ2-2; D not certain. Per the germline V gene, CDR1 is SGHRS and CDR2 is YFSETQ. Trimming took 5 bases from V and 2 from J, leaving 4 bases between them. This CDR3 has 12 amino acids. CDR3 in amino acids: CASRANTGELFF. Here the CDR3 DNA reads TGCGCCAGCAGGGCCAACACCGGGGAGCTGTTTTTT.

The gene calls are TRBV28 and TRBJ2-7; tentative D call: TRBD2 (5 bases). CDR3 size: 15 residues. Per germline, CDR1 MDHEN and CDR2 SYDVKM. Trimming pared 3 bases from V and 7 bases from J, leaving 19 bases between. The CDR3 DNA reads as TGTGCCAGCAGTTTGTATGCAGCCGGGGTCGGGGAGCAGTACTTC. This encodes CASSLYAAGVGEQYF.

This clonotype was picked up a small number of times. This chain uses TRBV10-2 with TRBJ2-5; 8 nucleotides align to TRBD2. The CDR3 runs to 15 residues. The germline gives CDR1 WSHSY, CDR2 SAAADI. Trimming removed 0 bases from V and 2 bases from J; junction bases left unmatched: 2. CDR3 in amino acids: CASSESLAGQETQYF. The CDR3 bases are TGCGCCAGCAGTGAGTCATTAGCGGGGCAAGAGACCCAGTACTTC.

The table lists this clonotype with a few counts. V is TRBV7-2 and J is TRBJ2-3; possibly TRBD2 for D (7 bases). Trimming cost V 4 bases and J 2 bases, with 22 bases left between them. CDR1 is SGHTA and CDR2 is FQGNSA in the germline V gene. The CDR3 runs to 18 residues. The CDR3 loop is CASSSLVGGPDNTDTQYF. CDR3 sequence (DNA): TGTGCCAGCAGCTCACTTGTCGGGGGGCCCGATAACACAGATACGCAGTATTTT.

The chain employs TRBV4-2 and TRBJ1-5; D remains ambiguous. Germline CDR1 is LGHNA and CDR2 is YNFKEQ. V dropped 4 bases and J dropped 2 bases, with 12 bases sitting between them. The length of the CDR3 is 15 residues. CDR3 region: CASSRVDWGNQPQHF. CDR3 bases: TGTGCCAGCAGCCGTGTGGACTGGGGCAATCAGCCCCAGCATTTT.

This clonotype showed up just a few times. The gene calls are TRBV6-5 and TRBJ2-1, with D tentatively TRBD2 (6 bases). There are 13 residues in the CDR3. CDR1 is MNHEY and CDR2 is SVGAGI in the germline V gene. V lost 5 bases, J lost 5 bases, and 10 bases lay in between. The CDR3 loop is CASSGGLNNEQFF. The CDR3 bases are TGTGCCAGCAGTGGAGGACTAAACAATGAGCAGTTCTTC.

This clonotype was observed a few times. The chain is built from TRBV5-5 and TRBJ2-7, with 10 bases lining up with TRBD1. Germline lookup yields CDR1 SGHKS and CDR2 YYEKEE (reference sequence). CDR3 length: 14 residues. V shed 4 bases and J 4 bases; nucleotides not matched to a gene: 5. The CDR3 region is CASSHRDRGYEQYF. CDR3 sequence (DNA): TGTGCCAGCAGCCACCGGGACAGGGGTTACGAGCAGTACTTC.

This chain links TRBV6-5 with TRBJ1-1, with a tentative D call TRBD1 (5 bases). The CDR3 contains 12 residues. Deletions cut 7 bases from V and 7 bases from J, with 13 bases between. The germline V gene encodes CDR1 MNHEY and CDR2 SVGAGI. The CDR3 bases are TGTGCCAGCAAGTCTTGGGGCCATGAAGCTTTCTTT. This gives the protein CASKSWGHEAFF.

In this sample, this clonotype turned up a few times. The rearrangement links TRBV9 to TRBJ2-6, with 7 bases identical to TRBD1. V lost 2 bases, J lost 0 bases, and 5 bases stayed unmatched. This CDR3 contains 17 residues. Per germline, CDR1 SGDLS and CDR2 YYNGEE. CDR3 in amino acids: CASSVRDRGSGANVLTF. For the CDR3, the DNA is TGTGCCAGCAGCGTTCGGGACAGAGGCTCTGGGGCCAACGTCCTGACTTTC.

This clonotype came up many times. The CDR3 here is CASSLAESGGETQYF. CDR3 nucleotides: TGTGCCAGCAGCTTAGCGGAGTCGGGCGGGGAGACCCAGTACTTC. This chain links TRBV7-9 with TRBJ2-5, with D tentatively TRBD2 (5 bases). V was pared by 0 bases and J by 5 bases, with 13 bases between. Germline V gene sequence: CDR1 SEHNR, CDR2 FQNEAQ (reference sequence). The CDR3 is 15 residues long. The whole variable domain, remainder taken from reference TRBV7-9 and TRBJ2-5, is DTGVSQNPRHKITKRGQNVTFRCDPISEHNRLYWYRQTLGQGPEFLTYFQNEAQLEKSRLLSDRFSAERPKGSFSTLEIQRTEQGDSAMYLCASSLAESGGETQYFGPGTRLLVL.

This clonotype was counted between two and nine times. V is TRBV12-3 or TRBV12-4 and J is TRBJ2-3; D perhaps matches TRBD2 (6 bases). The CDR3 is made up of 14 amino acids. Trimming shortened V by 1 base and J by 2 bases, and 7 bases separated the two germline ends. The CDR3 is CASSLGGITDTQYF. In DNA, the CDR3 is TGTGCCAGCAGTTTAGGCGGGATCACAGATACGCAGTATTTT.

J is TRBJ2-1 and V is TRBV11-2; D is possibly TRBD2 (5 bases). This CDR3 spans 16 amino acids. V was cut by 0 bases and J by 2 bases, with 11 bases left in between. Germline V gives CDR1 SGHAT, CDR2 FQNNGV. The chain's CDR3 is CASSLDPGMAYNEQFF. The CDR3 bases are TGTGCCAGCAGCTTAGACCCGGGGATGGCCTACAATGAGCAGTTCTTC.

In its sample, this clonotype was seen a few times. The V gene is TRBV7-3, the J gene TRBJ2-1; 8 bases fit TRBD1. Trimming cost V 5 bases and J 0 bases; bases outside gene matches: 9. The CDR3 sequence is 17 residues long. Germline V lookup: CDR1 SGHTA, CDR2 FQGTGA. Here the CDR3 reads CASSLSTGESSYNEQFF. For the CDR3, the DNA is TGTGCCAGCAGCCTATCGACAGGGGAGAGCTCCTACAATGAGCAGTTCTTC.

The chain couples TRBV4-3 to TRBJ2-1, with D unclear. The CDR3 length is 16 residues. V lost 0 bases, J lost 2 bases, and 11 bases lay in between. Germline V gives CDR1 LGHNA, CDR2 YSLEER. In DNA form, the CDR3 reads TGCGCCAGCAGCCAAGATGGGATTGTTGCCTACAATGAGCAGTTCTTC. Translated: CASSQDGIVAYNEQFF.

This clonotype was found many times. The chain uses TRBV7-2 and TRBJ1-6; 8 bases are a match to TRBD1. The germline gives CDR1 SGHTA, CDR2 FQGNSA. The CDR3 length is 16 residues. Germline trimming cut 5 bases from V and 7 bases from J; bases unmatched to any gene: 10. This CDR3 is CASSEFRQGRNSPLHF. The DNA of the CDR3 is TGTGCCAGCAGCGAATTTCGACAGGGGCGGAATTCACCCCTCCACTTT.

The chain links TRBV7-9 to TRBJ1-4; TRBD1 matches at 8 bases. This CDR3 region has 16 residues. Trimming at V came to 3 bases and at J to 3 bases, leaving 6 bases not matched to a gene. Germline V gene data show CDR1 as SEHNR and CDR2 as FQNEAQ (reference sequence). CDR3 sequence reads: CASSFTGGSANEKLFF. CDR3 DNA sequence: TGTGCCAGCAGCTTCACAGGGGGTTCGGCTAATGAAAAACTGTTTTTT.

Only a few counts were recorded for this clonotype. The CDR3 DNA sequence: TGTGCCAGCAGTTTCAGAATTTCTGAGCAGTTCTTC. Translating it yields CASSFRISEQFF. V is TRBV12-3 or TRBV12-4 and J is TRBJ2-1, with D unclear. V lost 3 bases and J lost 9, with 9 bases in between. This CDR3 has 12 amino acids.